The 25 T cell receptor beta chains presented below share a single source sample, sequenced in a study of cytomegalovirus exposure and HLA in healthy donors. PCR employed 60 Vbeta and 13 Jbeta primers. Measured with immunoSEQ multiplex PCR; TCRdb has only the in-frame clones, and not every one. Seen here are more than 150,000 clones, around 80% observed once, and the top ten hold about 1.5%. Sequenced: PBMCs. The origin of the receptors is a young man in good health and CMV-seronegative.

The rearrangement uses TRBV11-3 and TRBJ2-5; D unclear. V gave up 1 base and J gave up 5 bases, with 2 bases separating them. This CDR3 is 11 amino acids long. The germline CDR1 and CDR2 sequences are SGHNT and YENEEA. Here the CDR3 reads CASSLAETQYF. The CDR3 nucleotides are TGTGCCAGCAGCTTAGCGGAGACCCAGTACTTC.

This clone came up a few times. This sequence joins TRBV4-1 and TRBJ1-4; 7 positions match TRBD1. CDR3 length: 14 residues. Germline V lookup: CDR1 MGHRA, CDR2 YSYEKL. Germline trimming cut 3 bases from V and 10 bases from J; bases unmatched to any gene: 8. CDR3 DNA sequence: TGCGCCAGCAGCCAGGGCGGGACAGTGACAAAACTGTTTTTT. Translation gives CASSQGGTVTKLFF.

The chain couples TRBV5-8 to TRBJ2-3; no clear D gene. The CDR3 is 13 residues long. CDR1 SGHTS and CDR2 YDEGEE come from the germline V gene. V gave up 4 bases and J gave up 5 bases, with 11 bases separating them. The CDR3 protein is CASSRISVDTQYF. CDR3 bases: TGTGCCAGCAGCCGCATTTCGGTAGATACGCAGTATTTT. Full variable domain (rest looked up from reference TRBV5-8 and TRBJ2-3): EAGVTQSPTHLIKTRGQQATLRCSPISGHTSVYWYQQALGLGLQFLLWYDEGEERNRGNFPPRFSGRQFPNYSSELNVNALELEDSALYLCASSRISVDTQYFGPGTRLTVL.

The V and J genes are TRBV6-5 and TRBJ1-2; 8 bases agree with TRBD1. The V and J ends lost 6 bases and 7 bases, in that order; junction bases with no gene match: 4. The CDR3 spans 12 residues. Germline V gene sequence: CDR1 MNHEY, CDR2 SVGAGI. CDR3 sequence reads: CASSPGTGGYTF. The CDR3 nucleotides read TGTGCCAGCAGCCCAGGGACAGGTGGCTACACCTTC.

In this sample, this clone turned up a few times. CDR3 amino acids: CASSSNRGVGYGYTF. DNA of the CDR3: TGTGCCAGCAGCTCGAACAGGGGAGTGGGGTATGGCTACACCTTC. The chain links TRBV5-4 to TRBJ1-2; TRBD1 matches at 7 bases. This CDR3 has 15 amino acids. CDR1 and CDR2 (germline): SGHNT, YYREEE (reference sequence). With V trimmed by 3 bases and J by 5 bases, 10 bases remained unmatched.

The chain joins TRBV4-2 to TRBJ2-1; TRBD2 aligns across 8 bases. Trimming removed 2 bases from V and 4 bases from J; junction bases left unmatched: 13. Germline loops: CDR1 LGHNA, CDR2 YNFKEQ. The CDR3 loop spans 18 amino acids. Here the CDR3 DNA reads TGTGCCAGCAGCCAAAGACTAGCGAGGGGAGTGGGTTACAATGAGCAGTTCTTC. Translating gives CASSQRLARGVGYNEQFF.

This CDR3 is CASSRDSSYEQYF. Written as DNA, the CDR3 is TGCGCCAGCAGTCGGGACAGCTCCTACGAGCAGTACTTC. V is TRBV4-3 and J is TRBJ2-7, with TRBD1 matching 7 bases. Per the germline V gene, CDR1 is LGHNA and CDR2 is YSLEER. The V gene end was trimmed by 6 bases and the J gene end by 0 bases; junction bases not matched to a gene: 2. This CDR3 has 13 amino acids.

Concerning this clone itself: Other DNA sequences in this specimen translate into the identical CDR3. The V and J genes are TRBV7-2 and TRBJ2-5, with 13 nucleotides matching TRBD2. V dropped 5 bases and J dropped 2; count of bases not matched to a gene: 8. The CDR3 sequence is 17 residues long. CDR1 and CDR2 from the germline V gene are SGHTA and FQGNSA. This chain's CDR3 is CASSRSKTSGRQETQYF. CDR3 coding DNA: TGTGCCAGCAGCCGATCCAAGACTAGCGGGAGGCAAGAGACCCAGTACTTC.

The J gene is TRBJ1-2, the V gene TRBV6-5; 10 positions agree with TRBD1. The CDR3 has 14 residues. CDR1 MNHEY and CDR2 SVGAGI come from the germline V gene. V was clipped by 6 bases and J by 7 bases; unmatched bases: 8. DNA for the CDR3: TGTGCCAGCAGAGCCCTGGGACAGGGGTGTGGCTACACCTTC. Amino acid sequence: CASRALGQGCGYTF.

The CDR3 DNA sequence: TGTGCCTGGAGTGTTGGGGTACAGGGGAGTGGAAACACCATATATTTT. Amino acid sequence: CAWSVGVQGSGNTIYF. This chain joins TRBV30 and TRBJ1-3, with 7 positions matching TRBD1. Germline V gene data show CDR1 as GTSNPN and CDR2 as SVGIG (reference sequence). V shed 0 bases, J shed 3 bases, and the junction held 8 bases outside the gene matches. The CDR3 has 16 residues.

In nucleotides, the CDR3 is TGTGCCAGTATGAGGTTTTGGACAGGGAGCCGCACAGATACGCAGTATTTT. Protein product: CASMRFWTGSRTDTQYF. V is TRBV19 and J is TRBJ2-3, with 8 bases that match TRBD1. The germline V gene encodes CDR1 LNHDA and CDR2 SQIVND (reference sequence). Unmatched junction bases numbered 13, after V lost 7 bases and J lost 1 base. The CDR3 runs to 17 residues.

The rearrangement joins TRBV19 to TRBJ1-6; TRBD1 agrees at 7 bases. The CDR3 runs 16 residues. With V trimmed by 2 bases and J by 9 bases, 10 bases remained unmatched. In germline, CDR1 is LNHDA, CDR2 SQIVND (reference sequence). The CDR3 sequence: CASSILTGTGSSPLHF. The CDR3 nucleotides read TGTGCCAGTAGTATACTGACAGGGACCGGGTCTTCACCCCTCCACTTT.

In this sample, this clone turned up once. The chain joins TRBV30 to TRBJ2-5; possible D gene TRBD1, 5 bases. The CDR3 is 13 amino acids. Germline V lookup: CDR1 GTSNPN, CDR2 SVGIG (reference sequence). The germline V and J ends were trimmed by 2 bases and 5 bases, with 12 bases remaining between them. DNA of the CDR3: TGTGCCTGGAGTCCAGGGTCTGACGAGACCCAGTACTTC. Its translation is CAWSPGSDETQYF.

This clone was detected a few times. The rearrangement uses TRBV27 and TRBJ2-5; the match to TRBD2 covers 9 bases. Looked up from germline, CDR1 is MNHEY and CDR2 is SMNVEV (reference sequence). This CDR3 is built from 15 residues. J lost 4 bases, V lost 5 bases, and 8 bases had no gene match. CDR3 in DNA: TGTGCCAGCAGTCCTCAGCGGGAGGATACAGAGACCCAGTACTTC. The encoded protein is CASSPQREDTETQYF.

The V and J genes are TRBV30 and TRBJ2-7, with 9 bases aligning to TRBD2. Germline assignment: CDR1 GTSNPN and CDR2 SVGIG (reference sequence). The J segment lost 3 bases and the V segment lost 3 bases, leaving 3 bases of the junction unmatched. The CDR3 runs 13 residues. DNA of the CDR3: TGTGCCTGGAGCCGCGGGGGGGGCTACGAGCAGTACTTC. It is translated as CAWSRGGGYEQYF.

Written as DNA, the CDR3 is TGTGCCAGCAGCGTGGACGGGACTAGCACCGGGGAGCTGTTTTTT. Its translation: CASSVDGTSTGELFF. This chain connects TRBV9 to TRBJ2-2, with 8 bases lining up with TRBD2. Per germline, CDR1 SGDLS and CDR2 YYNGEE. V shed 2 bases and J 4 bases; nucleotides not matched to a gene: 4. This CDR3 contains 15 residues.

This clone appeared a single time. The chain joins TRBV5-1 to TRBJ1-4; possible D gene TRBD1, 6 bases. This CDR3 comprises 15 residues. Trimming pared 1 base from V and 8 bases from J, leaving 15 bases between. Germline V CDR1 and CDR2: SGHRS, YFSETQ. The CDR3 sequence: CASSLTTGTGEKLFF. The DNA of the CDR3 is TGCGCCAGCAGCTTGACAACAGGGACGGGAGAAAAACTGTTTTTT.

The chain is built from TRBV6-6 and TRBJ1-2; D possibly corresponds to TRBD1 (6 bases). Deletions cut 7 bases from V and 8 bases from J, with 14 bases between. The germline gives CDR1 MNHNY, CDR2 SVGAGI (reference sequence). The CDR3 runs to 12 residues. The CDR3 bases are TGTGCCAGCACAACAGGGACGTGGGGCTACACCTTC. This codes for CASTTGTWGYTF.

This clone came up a few times. This sequence joins TRBV13 and TRBJ2-3; maybe TRBD1 (6 bases). Germline V lookup: CDR1 PRHDT, CDR2 FYEKMQ (reference sequence). The CDR3 runs 15 residues. The V gene lost 2 bases and the J gene lost 4 bases, with 13 bases spanning the gap. In nucleotides, the CDR3 is TGTGCCAGCAGCTTATACAGGGTCGTGGCAGATACGCAGTATTTT. This gives the protein CASSLYRVVADTQYF.

The chain links TRBV7-3 to TRBJ2-5; a possible D gene is TRBD1 (6 bases). The J call is doubtful: the DNA matches TRBJ2-7 better. Germline-derived CDR1 and CDR2 are SGHTA and FQGTGA. This CDR3 has 13 amino acids. As DNA, the CDR3 is TGTGCCAGCAGCCTCAACAGGGATTACGAGCAGTACTTC. Residues: CASSLNRDYEQYF.

The genes are TRBV5-4 and TRBJ1-4; 7 positions agree with TRBD1. V shed 0 bases, J shed 5 bases, and the junction held 7 bases outside the gene matches. Germline lookup yields CDR1 SGHNT and CDR2 YYREEE (reference sequence). The CDR3 length is 16 residues. The CDR3 nucleotides are TGTGCCAGCAGCTTGGGACCCGGGACAGCAAATGAAAAACTGTTTTTT. Translating gives CASSLGPGTANEKLFF.

V and J are TRBV7-2 and TRBJ2-2; the match to TRBD1 covers 12 bases. The CDR3 extends over 18 amino acids. Germline CDR1 is SGHTA and CDR2 is FQGNSA. Germline trimming cut 0 bases from V and 5 bases from J; bases unmatched to any gene: 7. The CDR3 DNA is TGTGCCAGCAGCTTAGCGTGGGACAGGGGGCGCAGGACCGGGGAGCTGTTTTTT. Translating it yields CASSLAWDRGRRTGELFF.

This chain joins TRBV5-6 and TRBJ1-2; the match to TRBD1 covers 10 bases. Per germline, CDR1 SGHDT and CDR2 YYEEEE. This CDR3 contains 16 residues. J lost 8 bases, V lost 3 bases, and 13 bases had no gene match. The CDR3, as DNA: TGTGCCAGCAGCTGGACCGGGACAGGGGCCCCGAAAGGCTACACCTTC. Translating it yields CASSWTGTGAPKGYTF. The variable domain in full, with the rest retrieved from reference TRBV5-6 and TRBJ1-2, is DAGVTQSPTHLIKTRGQQVTLRCSPKSGHDTVSWYQQALGQGPQFIFQYYEEEERQRGNFPDRFSGHQFPNYSSELNVNALLLGDSALYLCASSWTGTGAPKGYTFGSGTRLTVV.

In the case of this clone: Other DNA sequences in this specimen translate into the identical CDR3. The gene calls are TRBV7-9 and TRBJ2-3, with D possibly being TRBD2 (6 bases). The CDR3 runs to 16 residues. The germline gives CDR1 SEHNR, CDR2 FQNEAQ (reference sequence). Trimming shortened V by 3 bases and J by 0 bases, and 13 bases separated the two germline ends. CDR3 sequence: CASSFGSGGSTDTQYF. CDR3 sequence (DNA): TGTGCCAGCAGCTTCGGGAGCGGAGGTAGCACAGATACGCAGTATTTT.

This chain joins TRBV6-5 and TRBJ1-2, with TRBD1 matching over 9 bases. This CDR3 contains 13 residues. The V gene's germline CDR1 is MNHEY and CDR2 SVGAGI. The V segment lost 4 bases and the J segment 8 bases; nucleotides outside the gene matches: 5. This CDR3 reads CASSSPGTGGYTF. CDR3 bases: TGTGCCAGCAGTTCCCCCGGGACAGGGGGCTACACCTTC.